These 23 T cell receptor beta chains originate from one sample sequenced in a study of a mutant IDH1 vaccine in newly diagnosed glioma. Sequenced by immunoSEQ multiplex PCR; TCRdb stores in-frame clones only, minus some. This sample has about 54,000 clones, with around four fifths found just once. Time point: week 35, safety follow-up. Topical imiquimod accompanied each vaccine dose, which consisted of 300 ug of mutant IDH1 20-mer peptide. These receptors' antigens are unknown. Sequencing was performed on PBMCs, taken from a glioma patient whose treatment included an IDH1 peptide vaccine. These receptors all come from a young woman with glioma.

CDR3 nucleotides: TGTGCCAGCAGCTTTCGGGGAACCTACGAGCAGTACTTC. Residues: CASSFRGTYEQYF. V gene TRBV5-4 combines with J gene TRBJ2-7; TRBD2 might be the D (5 bases). CDR3 size: 13 residues. CDR1 is SGHNT, CDR2 YYREEE, per germline (reference sequence). V lost 2 bases and J 2 bases, leaving 8 bases between the germline ends.

The chain couples TRBV7-9 to TRBJ1-3; 7 nucleotides align to TRBD1. Trimming took 5 bases from V and 8 from J; bases not matched to a gene: 9. Germline-derived CDR1 and CDR2 are SEHNR and FQNEAQ (reference sequence). The CDR3 covers 14 residues. The chain's CDR3 is CASSKRTGGDTIYF. CDR3 DNA sequence: TGTGCCAGCAGCAAACGGACAGGAGGAGACACCATATATTTT.

V gene TRBV9 combines with J gene TRBJ1-2; 9 bases are shared with TRBD1. V lost 3 bases to trimming and J lost 6 bases; unmatched junction nucleotides: 9. This CDR3 comprises 15 residues. CDR1 is SGDLS and CDR2 is YYNGEE in the germline V gene. CDR3 region: CASSAHNGQGHGYTF. The CDR3 bases are TGTGCCAGCAGCGCACACAATGGACAGGGGCATGGCTACACCTTC.

The chain is built from TRBV29-1 and TRBJ2-5, with 14 bases identical to TRBD2. Losses at the gene ends were 0 bases for V and 1 base for J; bases not matched to a gene: 4. The CDR3 has 17 amino acids. Germline V gives CDR1 SQVTM, CDR2 ANQGSEA. The CDR3 sequence: CSVEDWTSGGLQETQYF. The CDR3 coding sequence is TGCAGCGTTGAAGATTGGACTAGCGGGGGGCTCCAAGAGACCCAGTACTTC.

V and J are TRBV19 and TRBJ2-3, with TRBD2 identical over 13 bases. The CDR3 spans 16 residues. Germline CDR1 and CDR2: LNHDA and SQIVND (reference sequence). Germline trimming cut 6 bases from V and 0 bases from J; bases unmatched to any gene: 3. The CDR3 region is CASSLLAGGSTDTQYF. The CDR3 DNA follows: TGTGCCAGTAGCCTACTAGCGGGGGGGAGCACAGATACGCAGTATTTT.

The rearrangement joins TRBV7-6 to TRBJ2-1; TRBD2 is a possible D gene (5 bases). Germline V gives CDR1 SGHVS, CDR2 FNYEAQ. V was pared by 5 bases and J by 10 bases, with 18 bases between. This CDR3 contains 14 residues. The DNA of the CDR3 is TGTGCCAGCAGCCCACGCTCTCGACTACCAGAGCAGTTCTTC. It encodes CASSPRSRLPEQFF.

The rearrangement links TRBV11-2 to TRBJ1-6; D is perhaps TRBD1 (6 bases). The germline gives CDR1 SGHAT, CDR2 FQNNGV. V was shortened by 3 bases and J by 1 base, with 7 bases between the two germline ends. This CDR3 is 15 amino acids long. The CDR3: CASSFQGSYNSPLHF. The CDR3, as DNA: TGTGCCAGCAGCTTTCAGGGGTCCTATAATTCACCCCTCCACTTT.

The J gene is TRBJ2-6, the V gene TRBV6-6, with TRBD1 as a possible D gene (5 bases). The CDR3 is made up of 15 amino acids. The germline V gene encodes CDR1 MNHNY and CDR2 SVGAGI (reference sequence). V was trimmed by 4 bases and J by 0 bases, leaving 7 bases between them. DNA of the CDR3: TGTGCCAGCAGTTTCAGGGCCTCTGGGGCCAACGTCCTGACTTTC. This sequence encodes CASSFRASGANVLTF.

This chain uses TRBV7-8 with TRBJ2-1, with 7 bases matching TRBD2. Germline V gene sequence: CDR1 SGHVS, CDR2 FQNEAQ. The V gene end was trimmed by 3 bases and the J gene end by 6 bases; junction bases not matched to a gene: 8. This CDR3 has 15 residues. The CDR3 sequence is CASSFDQRGANEQFF. The CDR3 coding sequence is TGTGCCAGCAGCTTCGATCAGCGGGGTGCCAATGAGCAGTTCTTC.

The chain combines TRBV5-1 with TRBJ1-1; D gene uncertain. The CDR3 has 13 residues. Germline CDR1 and CDR2: SGHRS and YFSETQ. V was trimmed by 4 bases and J by 1 base, leaving 8 bases between them. CDR3 in amino acids: CASSAGPNTEAFF. In DNA form, the CDR3 reads TGCGCCAGCAGCGCGGGCCCGAACACTGAAGCTTTCTTT. The whole variable domain, remainder taken from reference TRBV5-1 and TRBJ1-1, is KAGVTQTPRYLIKTRGQQVTLSCSPISGHRSVSWYQQTPGQGLQFLFEYFSETQRNKGNFPGRFSGRQFSNSRSEMNVSTLELGDSALYLCASSAGPNTEAFFGQGTRLTVV.

This chain joins TRBV5-1 and TRBJ1-1; D ambiguous. V was trimmed by 0 bases and J by 4 bases, leaving 7 bases between them. The CDR3 consists of 13 residues. Germline V gene data show CDR1 as SGHRS and CDR2 as YFSETQ. This CDR3 reads CASSLEGITEAFF. CDR3 coding DNA: TGCGCCAGCAGCTTGGAAGGGATCACTGAAGCTTTCTTT.

The chain carries TRBV15 and TRBJ1-4; D gene ambiguous. V was cut by 3 bases and J by 8 bases, with 10 bases left in between. This CDR3 comprises 13 residues. Germline loops: CDR1 LNHNV, CDR2 YYDKDF (reference sequence). DNA of the CDR3: TGTGCCACCAGCAGCCTCCCCCCAGAAAAACTGTTTTTT. It codes for CATSSLPPEKLFF.

The gene calls are TRBV5-4 and TRBJ1-6, with D possibly matching TRBD1 (5 bases). The CDR3 totals 15 residues. The V end was cut by 4 bases, the J end by 5 bases, with 13 bases between. Germline CDR1 is SGHNT and CDR2 is YYREEE (reference sequence). For the CDR3, the DNA is TGTGCCAGCAGCCTCAACGGGGGGGATAATTCACCCCTCCACTTT. This encodes CASSLNGGDNSPLHF.

The gene calls are TRBV6-5 and TRBJ2-5; 7 bases are a match to TRBD1. CDR3 length: 12 amino acids. Unmatched junction bases numbered 9, after V lost 5 bases and J lost 12 bases. CDR1 is MNHEY and CDR2 is SVGAGI in the germline V gene. Here the CDR3 DNA reads TGTGCCAGCAGTGACCCACAGGGGTCGGAGTACTTC. It translates to CASSDPQGSEYF.

Note on this clone: Other DNA sequences in this specimen translate into the identical CDR3. This chain links TRBV5-6 with TRBJ2-7; D gene unclear. The CDR3 has 13 residues. The V gene's germline CDR1 is SGHDT and CDR2 YYEEEE. Trimming took 2 bases from V and 1 from J, leaving 7 bases between them. This CDR3 is CASSLAASYEQYF. CDR3 sequence (DNA): TGTGCCAGCAGCTTAGCCGCGTCCTACGAGCAGTACTTC.

The DNA of the CDR3 is TGCGCCAGCAGTGAGTTCCTAGCGGAGCACACAGATACGCAGTATTTT. Amino acids: CASSEFLAEHTDTQYF. V and J are TRBV10-2 and TRBJ2-3, with 7 bases fitting TRBD2. Germline assignment: CDR1 WSHSY and CDR2 SAAADI. There are 16 residues in the CDR3. V lost 1 base and J lost 2; bases outside the gene matches: 6.

This clone was detected only once. Its ends do not fully match the called genes, so a read error is possible. This chain links TRBV5-6 with TRBJ1-1; D perhaps matches TRBD1 (6 bases). Germline values: CDR1 SGHDT, CDR2 YYEEEE. The CDR3 covers 12 residues. For the CDR3, the DNA is TGTGCCAGCACCCTCACAGGGACTGACGCTTTCTTT. This translates into CASTLTGTDAFF. The entire variable domain, with the rest obtained from reference TRBV5-6 and TRBJ1-1, is as follows: DAGVTQSPTHLIKTRGQQVTLRCSPKSGHDTVSWYQQALGQGPQFIFQYYEEEERQRGNFPDRFSGHQFPNYSSELNVNALLLGDSALYLCASTLTGTDAFFGQGTRLTVV.

This clone was recorded only once. The chain is built from TRBV7-8 and TRBJ1-3; D gene unclear. Germline V gene sequence: CDR1 SGHVS, CDR2 FQNEAQ. V was shortened by 4 bases and J by 4 bases, with 14 bases between the two germline ends. The CDR3 runs 15 residues. This chain's CDR3 is CASSSPGHPGNTIYF. The CDR3 nucleotides read TGTGCCAGCAGCTCCCCCGGGCATCCGGGAAACACCATATATTTT.

V usage is TRBV7-2 and J usage is TRBJ1-2, with 10 bases that match TRBD1. The germline V gene encodes CDR1 SGHTA and CDR2 FQGNSA. Trimming took 3 bases from V and 7 from J; bases not matched to a gene: 8. The CDR3 loop spans 15 amino acids. CDR3 nucleotides: TGTGCCAGCAGCTTTGGGGGACAGGGGATAGGTGGCTACACCTTC. Amino acid sequence: CASSFGGQGIGGYTF. Drawing the rest from reference TRBV7-2 and TRBJ1-2, the complete variable domain is GAGVSQSPSNKVTEKGKDVELRCDPISGHTALYWYRQSLGQGLEFLIYFQGNSAPDKSGLPSDRFSAERTGGSVSTLTIQRTQQEDSAVYLCASSFGGQGIGGYTFGSGTRLTVV.

This rearrangement joins TRBV6-1 to TRBJ2-1; D call uncertain. The CDR3 spans 12 residues. Trimming stripped 6 bases from V and 5 bases from J, with 8 bases between. Germline lookup yields CDR1 MNHNS and CDR2 SASEGT. CDR3 in amino acids: CASRATHNEQFF. DNA for the CDR3: TGTGCCAGCAGAGCGACCCACAATGAGCAGTTCTTC.

This chain uses TRBV19 with TRBJ1-1; D gene ambiguous. V shed 7 bases and J shed 5 bases, with 20 bases lying between them. The CDR3 totals 15 residues. Germline values: CDR1 LNHDA, CDR2 SQIVND (reference sequence). CDR3: CASTQRKGRQTEAFF. Here the CDR3 DNA reads TGTGCCAGTACCCAGCGAAAGGGCAGGCAGACTGAAGCTTTCTTT.

The chain carries TRBV6-1 and TRBJ2-2; no clear D gene. The CDR3 loop spans 12 amino acids. Trimming cost V 0 bases and J 8 bases, with 4 bases left between them. Germline assignment: CDR1 MNHNS and CDR2 SASEGT. In DNA, the CDR3 is TGTGCCAGCAGTGAAGCGGCAGGGGAGCTGTTTTTT. Encoded protein: CASSEAAGELFF.

This clone was recorded a few times. V usage is TRBV29-1 and J usage is TRBJ1-1; D ambiguous. This CDR3 has 14 residues. V was pared by 0 bases and J by 5 bases, with 13 bases between. Germline assignment: CDR1 SQVTM and CDR2 ANQGSEA. Here the CDR3 DNA reads TGCAGCGTTGAAGATCGGATCCGACGGACTGAAGCTTTCTTT. Protein sequence: CSVEDRIRRTEAFF.